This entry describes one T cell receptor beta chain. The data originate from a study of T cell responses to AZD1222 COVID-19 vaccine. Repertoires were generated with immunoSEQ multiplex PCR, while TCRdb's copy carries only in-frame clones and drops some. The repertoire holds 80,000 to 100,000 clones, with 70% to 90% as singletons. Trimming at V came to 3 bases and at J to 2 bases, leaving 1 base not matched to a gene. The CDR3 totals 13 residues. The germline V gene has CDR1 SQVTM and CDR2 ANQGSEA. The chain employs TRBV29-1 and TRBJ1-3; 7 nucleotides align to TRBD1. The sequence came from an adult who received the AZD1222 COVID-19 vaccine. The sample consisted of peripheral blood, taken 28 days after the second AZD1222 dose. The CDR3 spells CSVETGTGNTIYF. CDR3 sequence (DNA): TGCAGCGTTGAGACAGGGACTGGAAACACCATATATTTT.